These 29 T cell receptor beta chains share one sample of origin, sequenced in a study of spatial heterogeneity in lung cancer. Time point meaning: blood at routine non-recurrence follow-up after resection. MiXCR was run by TCRdb on the 5' RACE reads, yielding one entry per CDR3 protein. Among roughly 34,000 distinct CDR3 sequences listed, around 6.9% were seen once. Source: PBMCs, taken at follow-up. Source of these receptors: a male donor with early-stage non-small cell lung cancer.

This clonotype showed up many times. This chain links TRBV5-4 with TRBJ2-1; 9 positions agree with TRBD1. The length of the CDR3 is 12 residues. V was clipped by 3 bases and J by 8 bases; unmatched bases: 0. CDR1 and CDR2 (germline): SGHNT, YYREEE (reference sequence). In DNA form, the CDR3 reads TGTGCCAGCAGCTGGACAGGGGATGAGCAGTTCTTC. Its translation is CASSWTGDEQFF.

This clonotype came up a few times. This chain links TRBV10-3 with TRBJ2-7; the match to TRBD1 covers 9 bases. The CDR3 runs 13 residues. The ends lost 7 bases at V and 7 bases at J; junction bases unmatched: 8. CDR1 is ENHRY, CDR2 SYGVKD, per germline. For the CDR3, the DNA is TGTGCCATCACGGGACAGGGAGAGCTAGAGCAGTACTTC. This codes for CAITGQGELEQYF.

This clonotype appeared many times. The V call is TRBV5-1, the J call TRBJ2-7, with D possibly TRBD1 on 5 matching bases. Germline V gene sequence: CDR1 SGHRS, CDR2 YFSETQ. The CDR3 runs to 14 residues. Trimming shortened V by 0 bases and J by 3 bases, and 10 bases separated the two germline ends. CDR3 in amino acids: CASSLDITGYEQYF. In DNA form, the CDR3 reads TGCGCCAGCAGCTTGGATATAACAGGCTACGAGCAGTACTTC.

Ten or more counts support this clonotype. The chain employs TRBV6-1 and TRBJ2-7; a possible D gene is TRBD1 (5 bases). The germline gives CDR1 MNHNS, CDR2 SASEGT. V lost 1 base and J lost 4, with 14 bases in between. The CDR3 loop spans 15 amino acids. The CDR3 DNA follows: TGTGCCAGCAGTGAAGGCCCCGACAGCGTTTACGAGCAGTACTTC. Translating gives CASSEGPDSVYEQYF.

The V gene is TRBV6-5, the J gene TRBJ1-3; D may be TRBD1 (5 bases). Per germline, CDR1 MNHEY and CDR2 SVGAGI. Trimming took 0 bases from V and 3 from J, leaving 9 bases between them. This CDR3 region has 15 residues. Here the CDR3 DNA reads TGTGCCAGCAGTTACTCCCAGGGTCTTGGAAACACCATATATTTT. This gives the protein CASSYSQGLGNTIYF.

This clonotype was recorded many times. The genes are TRBV29-1 and TRBJ1-4; 9 bases line up with TRBD1. The germline V gene encodes CDR1 SQVTM and CDR2 ANQGSEA. The CDR3 is 13 amino acids. V lost 8 bases, J lost 5 bases, and 6 bases stayed unmatched. CDR3 loop: CSFRGQGNEKLFF. CDR3 in DNA: TGCAGCTTCCGGGGACAGGGAAATGAAAAACTGTTTTTT.

This clonotype has a count of ten or more. The chain couples TRBV23-1 to TRBJ2-7, with D possibly matching TRBD2 (5 bases). TRBV23-1 is an open reading frame, and its role is uncertain. The CDR3 is 14 residues long. Trimming stripped 7 bases from V and 4 bases from J, with 17 bases between. The chain's CDR3 is CASTLEEAEYEQYF. CDR3 DNA: TGCGCCAGCACCCTAGAGGAGGCGGAGTACGAGCAGTACTTC.

This clonotype was seen many times. J is TRBJ2-7 and V is TRBV5-1; the match to TRBD1 covers 8 bases. In germline, CDR1 is SGHRS, CDR2 YFSETQ. J was trimmed by 4 bases and V by 4 bases; bases with no gene match: 10. There are 15 residues in the CDR3. The CDR3 here is CASSLRTGQHYEQYF. In nucleotides, the CDR3 is TGCGCCAGCAGCCTCCGGACAGGGCAACATTACGAGCAGTACTTC.

This clonotype came up many times. The rearrangement links TRBV18 to TRBJ2-7; TRBD2 agrees at 12 bases. Trimming took 3 bases from V and 5 from J; bases not matched to a gene: 5. The CDR3 has 15 residues. Germline CDR1 and CDR2: KGHSH and LQKENI. Here the CDR3 reads CASSPPSGGGDEQYF. CDR3 DNA sequence: TGTGCCAGCTCACCGCCTAGCGGGGGGGGAGACGAGCAGTACTTC.

This clonotype showed up just a few times. The CDR3 spells CASSPGTGTYGYTF. The CDR3 bases are TGTGCCAGCAGCCCCGGGACAGGGACCTATGGCTACACCTTC. The chain joins TRBV12-3 or TRBV12-4 to TRBJ1-2; the match to TRBD1 covers 9 bases. CDR3 length: 14 amino acids. V lost 6 bases, J lost 4 bases, and 6 bases stayed unmatched.

Judged by abundance, this clonotype is medium-sized. The chain couples TRBV7-6 to TRBJ2-6, with D unresolved. The V and J ends lost 5 bases and 4 bases respectively, with 9 bases between them. The CDR3 spans 14 residues. Germline CDR1 is SGHVS and CDR2 is FNYEAQ. CDR3 sequence (DNA): TGTGCCAGCAGCCCAACCCTCGGGGCCAACGTCCTGACTTTC. As protein: CASSPTLGANVLTF.

This clonotype has a count of ten or more. This CDR3 is CASSLVSSGGNEQFF. CDR3 DNA: TGTGCCAGCAGCTTAGTATCAAGCGGGGGCAATGAGCAGTTCTTC. The chain combines TRBV7-2 with TRBJ2-1; 8 nucleotides match TRBD2. CDR1 is SGHTA and CDR2 is FQGNSA in the germline V gene. The CDR3 is made up of 15 amino acids. V shed 1 base, J shed 6 bases, and the junction held 5 bases outside the gene matches.

The sample holds many counts of this clonotype. J is TRBJ1-2 and V is TRBV12-3 or TRBV12-4; D possibly corresponds to TRBD1 (5 bases). Trimming stripped 2 bases from V and 8 bases from J, with 12 bases between. This CDR3 region has 13 residues. The CDR3 spells CASSLIGGVGYTF. The CDR3 DNA sequence: TGTGCCAGCAGTTTAATCGGGGGTGTGGGCTACACCTTC.

The table lists this clonotype with many counts. CDR3 bases: TGTGCCAGCAGCCTCCGGACAGGAGATAGCAATCAGCCCCAGCATTTT. It translates to CASSLRTGDSNQPQHF. This rearrangement joins TRBV7-9 to TRBJ1-5; 7 positions match TRBD1. The CDR3 length is 16 residues. With 5 bases clipped from V and 0 bases from J, the junction kept 7 bases outside the gene matches. Germline V lookup: CDR1 SEHNR, CDR2 FQNEAQ (reference sequence).

In this sample, this clonotype turned up many times. This chain links TRBV7-6 with TRBJ1-6, with TRBD1 identical over 8 bases. The CDR3 sequence is 16 residues long. Germline assignment: CDR1 SGHVS and CDR2 FNYEAQ. The V and J ends lost 5 bases and 8 bases, in that order; junction bases with no gene match: 11. This CDR3 reads CASSRSVQGEDSPLHF. The CDR3 nucleotides are TGTGCCAGCAGCCGGTCGGTACAGGGGGAAGATTCACCCCTCCACTTT.

This clonotype was seen ten or more times. The rearrangement joins TRBV27 to TRBJ2-6; D gene unclear. CDR1 is MNHEY and CDR2 is SMNVEV in the germline V gene (reference sequence). With 0 bases removed from V and 2 bases from J, the gap between germline ends came to 11 bases. The CDR3 extends over 17 amino acids. For the CDR3, the DNA is TGTGCCAGCAGTTTATCGGGCTCCACAACTGGGGCCAACGTCCTGACTTTC. Residues: CASSLSGSTTGANVLTF.

This clonotype was seen more than once but under ten times. This rearrangement joins TRBV6-4 to TRBJ1-5; D is undetermined. The CDR3 totals 15 residues. Germline V gene sequence: CDR1 MRHNA, CDR2 SNTAGT. Trimming cost V 2 bases and J 0 bases, with 8 bases left between them. DNA for the CDR3: TGTGCCAGCAGTGACGAGTGTAATAGCAATCAGCCCCAGCATTTT. Amino acid sequence: CASSDECNSNQPQHF.

This chain links TRBV7-9 with TRBJ1-4; D gene uncertain. The germline V gene has CDR1 SEHNR and CDR2 FQNEAQ (reference sequence). This CDR3 spans 14 amino acids. Deletions cut 5 bases from V and 7 bases from J, with 14 bases between. CDR3 nucleotide sequence: TGTGCCAGCAGCCAGAGCAGGACCGTTGAAAAACTGTTTTTT. The encoded protein is CASSQSRTVEKLFF.

This clonotype was picked up many times. The J gene is TRBJ1-2, the V gene TRBV29-1, with D uncertain. Germline V lookup: CDR1 SQVTM, CDR2 ANQGSEA. This CDR3 comprises 13 residues. V lost 2 bases to trimming and J lost 7 bases, with 14 bases between them. The CDR3 loop is CSVERGRASGYTF. The DNA for the CDR3 is TGCAGCGTTGAACGAGGGAGGGCCTCTGGCTACACCTTC.

This clonotype was counted ten times or more. This chain uses TRBV24-1 with TRBJ1-5; perhaps TRBD1 as D (5 bases). With 5 bases removed from V and 5 bases from J, the gap between germline ends came to 9 bases. Germline-derived CDR1 and CDR2 are KGHDR and SFDVKD. CDR3 size: 13 residues. The CDR3 region has the DNA TGTGCCACCAGTGGAGGGGAATATCAGCCCCAGCATTTT. This sequence encodes CATSGGEYQPQHF.

The chain links TRBV12-3 or TRBV12-4 to TRBJ2-6, with unresolved D. With 5 bases removed from V and 0 bases from J, the gap between germline ends came to 5 bases. The CDR3 contains 14 residues. In nucleotides, the CDR3 is TGTGCCAGCAGTCCTACCTCTGGGGCCAACGTCCTGACTTTC. It yields the protein CASSPTSGANVLTF.

This chain links TRBV20-1 with TRBJ2-5, with TRBD2 as a possible D gene (6 bases). The germline V gene has CDR1 DFQATT and CDR2 SNEGSKA (reference sequence). Deletions cut 4 bases from V and 2 bases from J, with 14 bases between. The CDR3 spans 14 residues. The CDR3 loop reads CSAIAPGVQETQYF. In DNA form, the CDR3 reads TGCAGTGCTATTGCACCGGGAGTGCAAGAGACCCAGTACTTC.

This clonotype occurred many times. The J gene is TRBJ2-3, the V gene TRBV20-1; D is perhaps TRBD1 (6 bases). Germline lookup yields CDR1 DFQATT and CDR2 SNEGSKA (reference sequence). This CDR3 spans 15 amino acids. The V end lost 5 bases, the J end lost 2 bases, and 17 bases lay between the germline ends. CDR3 coding DNA: TGCAGTGCTCACAGGGAAAGTCCCTCCACAGATACGCAGTATTTT. This sequence encodes CSAHRESPSTDTQYF.

This clonotype was observed a few times. V gene TRBV15 combines with J gene TRBJ2-5; D may be TRBD2 (6 bases). This CDR3 is built from 13 residues. Germline-derived CDR1 and CDR2 are LNHNV and YYDKDF (reference sequence). Trimming removed 5 bases from V and 5 bases from J, with 12 bases in between. The chain's CDR3 is CATSYGLLETQYF. Written as DNA, the CDR3 is TGTGCCACCAGCTACGGACTATTGGAGACCCAGTACTTC.

This clonotype was picked up many times. The rearrangement uses TRBV7-2 and TRBJ2-1; D gene uncertain. The CDR3 is 13 residues long. Germline V gives CDR1 SGHTA, CDR2 FQGNSA. V was clipped by 3 bases and J by 5 bases, with 8 bases between them. CDR3 protein: CASSFGRDNEQFF. The CDR3 bases are TGTGCCAGCAGCTTTGGTAGAGACAATGAGCAGTTCTTC.

This clonotype came up a few times. The V call is TRBV7-8, the J call TRBJ2-3; D is uncertain. The ends were cut back, 6 bases at V and 2 bases at J, with 9 bases in the middle. Per the germline V gene, CDR1 is SGHVS and CDR2 is FQNEAQ. The CDR3 length is 13 residues. As DNA, the CDR3 is TGTGCCAGCAGGGTCCATTTCACAGATACGCAGTATTTT. Translating gives CASRVHFTDTQYF.

The table lists this clonotype with many counts. The genes are TRBV10-3 and TRBJ2-3; a possible D gene is TRBD1 (5 bases). The CDR3 length is 14 residues. The germline CDR1 and CDR2 sequences are ENHRY and SYGVKD. V was shortened by 2 bases and J by 4 bases, with 10 bases between the two germline ends. The CDR3 is CAISEQGVADTQYF. CDR3 in DNA: TGTGCCATCAGTGAGCAAGGGGTAGCAGATACGCAGTATTTT.

This clonotype was observed at least ten times. The chain has TRBV7-6 and TRBJ2-7; D is tentatively TRBD1 or TRBD2 (6 bases each). CDR1 and CDR2 (germline): SGHVS, FNYEAQ. Trimming removed 1 base at V and 7 bases at J, with 17 bases between. This CDR3 comprises 15 residues. CDR3: CASSLGSGAGGEQYF. CDR3 nucleotide sequence: TGTGCCAGCAGCTTAGGGTCGGGGGCTGGAGGTGAGCAGTACTTC.

This clonotype occurred many times. This rearrangement joins TRBV10-1 to TRBJ1-4; D is uncertain. Germline V gene sequence: CDR1 WNHNN, CDR2 SYGVQD (reference sequence). Trimming left V 8 bases short and J 8 bases short, with 15 bases between. This CDR3 spans 13 amino acids. CDR3 in DNA: TGCGCCAGCCAATCTTCCCCCGGGGAAAAACTGTTTTTT. Translating gives CASQSSPGEKLFF.